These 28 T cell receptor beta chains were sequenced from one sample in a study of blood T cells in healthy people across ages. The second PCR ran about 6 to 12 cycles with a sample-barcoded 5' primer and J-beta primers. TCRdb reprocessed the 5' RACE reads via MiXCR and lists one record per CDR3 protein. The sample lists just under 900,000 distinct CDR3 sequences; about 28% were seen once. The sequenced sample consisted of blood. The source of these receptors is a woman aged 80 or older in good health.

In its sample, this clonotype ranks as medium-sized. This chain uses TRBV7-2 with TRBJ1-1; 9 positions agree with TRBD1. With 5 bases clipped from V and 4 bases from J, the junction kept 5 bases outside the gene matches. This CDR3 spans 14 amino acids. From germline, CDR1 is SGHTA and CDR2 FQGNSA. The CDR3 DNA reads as TGTGCCAGCAGCCCACAGGGGGCTAGCACTGAAGCTTTCTTT. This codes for CASSPQGASTEAFF.

Written as DNA, the CDR3 is TGTGCCAGCAGCTTAGGGAGGCTAGCGGTAATAAACACCGGGGAGCTGTTTTTT. This gives the protein CASSLGRLAVINTGELFF. The gene calls are TRBV11-2 and TRBJ2-2; TRBD2 matches 7 bases. The junction had 10 bases not matched to a gene; V was cut back by 1 base and J by 2 bases. Germline CDR1 and CDR2: SGHAT and FQNNGV. This CDR3 region has 18 residues.

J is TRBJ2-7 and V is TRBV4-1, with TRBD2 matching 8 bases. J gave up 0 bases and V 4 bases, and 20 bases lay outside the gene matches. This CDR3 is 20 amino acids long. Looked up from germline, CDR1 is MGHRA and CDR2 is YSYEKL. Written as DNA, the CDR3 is TGCGCCAGCAGCCTAACCCTGGACACCTACGGGGGGGGTTACTCCTACGAGCAGTACTTC. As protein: CASSLTLDTYGGGYSYEQYF.

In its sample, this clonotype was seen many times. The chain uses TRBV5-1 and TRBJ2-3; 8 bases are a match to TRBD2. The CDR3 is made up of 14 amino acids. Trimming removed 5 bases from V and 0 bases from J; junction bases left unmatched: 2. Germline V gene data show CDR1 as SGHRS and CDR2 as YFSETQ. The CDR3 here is CASRERGSTDTQYF. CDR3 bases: TGCGCCAGCAGGGAGCGGGGGAGCACAGATACGCAGTATTTT.

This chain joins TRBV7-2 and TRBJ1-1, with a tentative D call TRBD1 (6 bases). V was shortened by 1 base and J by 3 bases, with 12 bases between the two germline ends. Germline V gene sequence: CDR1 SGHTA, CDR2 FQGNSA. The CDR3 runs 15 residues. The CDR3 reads CASSLGNWGHTEAFF. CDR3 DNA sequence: TGTGCCAGCAGCTTAGGCAACTGGGGGCACACTGAAGCTTTCTTT. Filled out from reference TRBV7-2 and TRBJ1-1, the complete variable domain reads GAGVSQSPSNKVTEKGKDVELRCDPISGHTALYWYRQSLGQGLEFLIYFQGNSAPDKSGLPSDRFSAERTGGSVSTLTIQRTQQEDSAVYLCASSLGNWGHTEAFFGQGTRLTVV.

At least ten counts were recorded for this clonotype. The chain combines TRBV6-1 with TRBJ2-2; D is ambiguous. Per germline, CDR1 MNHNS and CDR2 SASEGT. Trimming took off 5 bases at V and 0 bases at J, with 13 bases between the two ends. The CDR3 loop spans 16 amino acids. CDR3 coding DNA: TGTGCCAGCAGTCCTGGACGGATTTCGAACACCGGGGAGCTGTTTTTT. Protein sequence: CASSPGRISNTGELFF.

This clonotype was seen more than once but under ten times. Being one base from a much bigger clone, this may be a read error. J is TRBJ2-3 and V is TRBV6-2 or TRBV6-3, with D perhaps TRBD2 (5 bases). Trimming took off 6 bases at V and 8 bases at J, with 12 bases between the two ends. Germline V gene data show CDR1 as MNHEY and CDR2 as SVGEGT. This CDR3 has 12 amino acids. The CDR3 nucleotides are TGTGCCAGCAGAAAACTAGGAACTACGCAGTATTTT. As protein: CASRKLGTTQYF.

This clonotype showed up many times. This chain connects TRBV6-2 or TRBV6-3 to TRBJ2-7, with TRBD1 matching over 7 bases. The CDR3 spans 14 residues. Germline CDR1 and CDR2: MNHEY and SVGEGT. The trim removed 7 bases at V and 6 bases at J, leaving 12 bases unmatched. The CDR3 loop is CASKKLQGWGEQYF. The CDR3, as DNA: TGTGCCAGCAAGAAGCTACAGGGGTGGGGCGAGCAGTACTTC.

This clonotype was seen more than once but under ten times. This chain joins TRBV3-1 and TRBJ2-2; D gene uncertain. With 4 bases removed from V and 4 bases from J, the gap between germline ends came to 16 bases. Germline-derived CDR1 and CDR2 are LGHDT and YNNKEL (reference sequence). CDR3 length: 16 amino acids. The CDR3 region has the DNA TGTGCCAGCAGCCTGGCCGTGGGCAGTGGCACCGGGGAGCTGTTTTTT. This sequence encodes CASSLAVGSGTGELFF.

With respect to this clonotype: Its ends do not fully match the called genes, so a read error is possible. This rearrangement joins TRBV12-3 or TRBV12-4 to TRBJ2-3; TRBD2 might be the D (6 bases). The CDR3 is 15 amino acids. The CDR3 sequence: CASSFRRAGGDAQYF. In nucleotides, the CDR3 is TGTGCCAGCAGTTTTCGACGAGCGGGCGGAGATGCGCAGTATTTT.

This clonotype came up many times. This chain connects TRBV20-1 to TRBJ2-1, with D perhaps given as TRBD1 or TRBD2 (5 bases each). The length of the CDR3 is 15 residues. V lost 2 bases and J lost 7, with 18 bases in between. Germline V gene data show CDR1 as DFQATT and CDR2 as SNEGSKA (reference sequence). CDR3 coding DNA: TGCAGTGCTAGACAATCCGGGGCCTGGGGAAATGAGCAGTTCTTC. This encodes CSARQSGAWGNEQFF.

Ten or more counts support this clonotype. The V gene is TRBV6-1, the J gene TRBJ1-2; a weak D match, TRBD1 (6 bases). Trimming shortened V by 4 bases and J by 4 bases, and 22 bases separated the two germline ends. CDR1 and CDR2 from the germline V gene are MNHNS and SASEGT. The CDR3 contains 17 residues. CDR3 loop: CASSANRGQIGRYGYTF. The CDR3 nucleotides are TGTGCCAGCAGTGCAAACAGAGGACAGATTGGACGCTATGGCTACACCTTC.

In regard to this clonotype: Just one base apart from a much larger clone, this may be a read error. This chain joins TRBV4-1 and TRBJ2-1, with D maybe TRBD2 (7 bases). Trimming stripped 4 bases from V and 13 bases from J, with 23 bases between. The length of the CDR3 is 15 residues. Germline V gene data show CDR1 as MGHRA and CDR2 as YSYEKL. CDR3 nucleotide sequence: TGCGCCAGCAGCCGGGTTAGGGGGGGCGAGGAGACCCAGTTCTTC. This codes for CASSRVRGGEETQFF.

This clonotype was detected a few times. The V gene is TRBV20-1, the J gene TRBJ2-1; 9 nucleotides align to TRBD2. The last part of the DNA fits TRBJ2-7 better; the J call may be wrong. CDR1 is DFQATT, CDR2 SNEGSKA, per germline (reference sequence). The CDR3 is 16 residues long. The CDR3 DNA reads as TGCAGTGCTAGATTGGTAGCGGGGGCCCCCTACAATGAGCAGTACTTC. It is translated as CSARLVAGAPYNEQYF.

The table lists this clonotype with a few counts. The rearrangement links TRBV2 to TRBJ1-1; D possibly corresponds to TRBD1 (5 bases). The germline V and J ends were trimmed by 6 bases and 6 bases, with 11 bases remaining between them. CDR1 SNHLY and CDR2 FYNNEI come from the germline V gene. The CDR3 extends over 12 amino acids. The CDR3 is CASREQVAEAFF. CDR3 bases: TGTGCCAGCAGAGAACAGGTCGCTGAAGCTTTCTTT.

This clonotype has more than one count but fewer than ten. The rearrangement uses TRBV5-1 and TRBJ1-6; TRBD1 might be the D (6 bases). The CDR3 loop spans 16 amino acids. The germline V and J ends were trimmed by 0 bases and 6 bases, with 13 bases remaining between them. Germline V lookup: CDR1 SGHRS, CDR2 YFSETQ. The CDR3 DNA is TGCGCCAGCAGCTTGGTTGGGGGGCCCGGTAATTCACCCCTCCACTTT. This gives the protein CASSLVGGPGNSPLHF.

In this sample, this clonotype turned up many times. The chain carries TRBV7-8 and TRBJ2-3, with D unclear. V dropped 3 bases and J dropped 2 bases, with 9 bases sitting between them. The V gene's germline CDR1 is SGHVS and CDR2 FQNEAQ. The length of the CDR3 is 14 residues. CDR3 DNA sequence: TGTGCCAGCAGCTTCTTAGCTAACACAGATACGCAGTATTTT. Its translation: CASSFLANTDTQYF.

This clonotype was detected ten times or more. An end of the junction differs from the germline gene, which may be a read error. This CDR3 reads CASSQAGGTDTQYF. In nucleotides, the CDR3 is TGCGCCAGCAGCCAAGCCGGGGGAACAGATACGCAGTATTTT. The chain links TRBV4-2 to TRBJ2-3; D might be TRBD2 (6 bases). This CDR3 has 14 residues. The germline gives CDR1 LGHNA, CDR2 YNFKEQ.

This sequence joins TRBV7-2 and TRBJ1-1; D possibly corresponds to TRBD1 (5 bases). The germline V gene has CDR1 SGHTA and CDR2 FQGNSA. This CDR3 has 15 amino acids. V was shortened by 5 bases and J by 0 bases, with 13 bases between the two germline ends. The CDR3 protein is CASSPAAGMNTEAFF. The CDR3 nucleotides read TGTGCCAGCAGCCCCGCGGCAGGGATGAACACTGAAGCTTTCTTT.

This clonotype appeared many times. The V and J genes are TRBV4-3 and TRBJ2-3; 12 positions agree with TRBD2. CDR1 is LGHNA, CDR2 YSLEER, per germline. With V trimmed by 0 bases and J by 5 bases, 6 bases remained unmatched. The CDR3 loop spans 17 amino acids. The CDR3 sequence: CASSQDLTSGGIDTQYF. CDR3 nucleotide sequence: TGCGCCAGCAGCCAAGATCTGACTAGCGGGGGTATAGATACGCAGTATTTT.

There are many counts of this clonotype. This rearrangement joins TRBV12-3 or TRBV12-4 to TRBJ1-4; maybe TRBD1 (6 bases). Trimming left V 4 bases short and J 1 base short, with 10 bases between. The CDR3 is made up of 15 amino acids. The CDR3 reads CASSSQGRTNEKLFF. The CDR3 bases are TGTGCCAGCAGTTCTCAGGGGCGAACTAATGAAAAACTGTTTTTT.

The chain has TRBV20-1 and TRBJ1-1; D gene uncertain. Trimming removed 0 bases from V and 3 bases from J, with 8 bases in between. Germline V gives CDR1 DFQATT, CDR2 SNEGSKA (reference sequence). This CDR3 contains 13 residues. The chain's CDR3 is CSARDFRDTEAFF. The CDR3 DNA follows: TGCAGTGCTAGAGATTTCAGAGACACTGAAGCTTTCTTT.

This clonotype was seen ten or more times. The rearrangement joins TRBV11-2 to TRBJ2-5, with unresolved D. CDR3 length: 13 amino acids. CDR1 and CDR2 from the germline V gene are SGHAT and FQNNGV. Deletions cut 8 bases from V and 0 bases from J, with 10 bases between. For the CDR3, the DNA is TGTGCCAGCGGGGTAGGGAACCAAGAGACCCAGTACTTC. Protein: CASGVGNQETQYF.

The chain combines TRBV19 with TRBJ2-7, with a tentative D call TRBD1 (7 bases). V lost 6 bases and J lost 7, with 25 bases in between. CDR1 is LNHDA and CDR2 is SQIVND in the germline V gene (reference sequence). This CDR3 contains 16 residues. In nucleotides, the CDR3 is TGTGCCAGTAGCGACGGGGGACAGCCCGGATCCTGGGAGCAGTACTTC. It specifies CASSDGGQPGSWEQYF.

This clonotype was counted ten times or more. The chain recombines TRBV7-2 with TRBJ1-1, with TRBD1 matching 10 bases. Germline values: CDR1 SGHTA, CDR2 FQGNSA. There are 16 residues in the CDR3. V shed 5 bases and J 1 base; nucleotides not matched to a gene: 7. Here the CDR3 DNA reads TGTGCCAGCAGCCGCAGACAGGGGGCGGCGAACACTGAAGCTTTCTTT. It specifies CASSRRQGAANTEAFF.

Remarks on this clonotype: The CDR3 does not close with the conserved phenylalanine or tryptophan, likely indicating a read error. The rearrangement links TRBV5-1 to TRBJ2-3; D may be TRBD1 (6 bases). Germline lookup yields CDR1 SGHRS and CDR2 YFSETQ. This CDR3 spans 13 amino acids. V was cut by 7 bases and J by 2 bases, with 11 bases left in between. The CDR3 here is CASGTGLTDTQYL. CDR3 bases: TGCGCCAGCGGAACAGGGCTCACAGATACGCAGTATTTG.

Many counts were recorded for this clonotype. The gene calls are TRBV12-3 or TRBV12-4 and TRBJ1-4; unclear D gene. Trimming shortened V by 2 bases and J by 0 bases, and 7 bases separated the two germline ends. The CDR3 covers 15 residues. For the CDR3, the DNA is TGTGCCAGCAGTTTATTCGCCTCAACTAATGAAAAACTGTTTTTT. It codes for CASSLFASTNEKLFF.

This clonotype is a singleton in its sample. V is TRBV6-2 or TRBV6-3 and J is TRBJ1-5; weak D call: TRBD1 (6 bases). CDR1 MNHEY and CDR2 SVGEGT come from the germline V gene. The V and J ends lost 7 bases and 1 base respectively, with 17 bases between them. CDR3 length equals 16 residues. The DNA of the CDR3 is TGTGCCAGCAATTCGATTCAGGGGAGGAGCAATCAGCCCCAGCATTTT. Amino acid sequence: CASNSIQGRSNQPQHF.